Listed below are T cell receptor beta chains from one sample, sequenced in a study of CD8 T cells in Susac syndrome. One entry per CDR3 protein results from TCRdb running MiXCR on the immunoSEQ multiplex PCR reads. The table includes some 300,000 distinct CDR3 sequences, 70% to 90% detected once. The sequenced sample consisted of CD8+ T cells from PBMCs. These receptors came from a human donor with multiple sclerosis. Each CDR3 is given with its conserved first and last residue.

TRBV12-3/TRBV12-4,CASTLTGRGIYGYTF
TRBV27,CATHTGEGYNEQFF
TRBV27,CASSSRNPSYNEQFF
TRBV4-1,CASSQGEGGSTDTQYF
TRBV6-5,CATGEGEMFF
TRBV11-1,CASSPGELAATDTQYF
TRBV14,CASSQEVGLAGKDEQFF
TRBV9,CASSNLAESGTDTQYF
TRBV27,CASSLSVEGPKNIQYF
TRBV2,CASSRGASNQPQHF
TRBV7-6,CASSLPAGVSYEQYF
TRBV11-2,CASSSSPGLADSSYEQYF
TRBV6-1,CASASRADHQPQHF
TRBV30,CAWSVRGFYNEQFF
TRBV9,CASSVDKGTQYF
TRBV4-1,CASSPQPGGVLNSPLHF
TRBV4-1,CASSPSQGGQPQHF
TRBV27,CASSLVEGQPQHF
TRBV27,CASSPELAKNIQYF
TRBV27,CASSRGSGHNEQFF
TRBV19,CASQGQDYGYTF
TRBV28,CASSRPLGLAKNIQYF
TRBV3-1,CASSPHPGRVTYEQYF
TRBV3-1,CASSPGDETEQYF
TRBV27,CASSLRVASSYEQYF
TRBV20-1,CSARDRWDGYTF
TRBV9,CASSDSAQPTTLPSYEQYF